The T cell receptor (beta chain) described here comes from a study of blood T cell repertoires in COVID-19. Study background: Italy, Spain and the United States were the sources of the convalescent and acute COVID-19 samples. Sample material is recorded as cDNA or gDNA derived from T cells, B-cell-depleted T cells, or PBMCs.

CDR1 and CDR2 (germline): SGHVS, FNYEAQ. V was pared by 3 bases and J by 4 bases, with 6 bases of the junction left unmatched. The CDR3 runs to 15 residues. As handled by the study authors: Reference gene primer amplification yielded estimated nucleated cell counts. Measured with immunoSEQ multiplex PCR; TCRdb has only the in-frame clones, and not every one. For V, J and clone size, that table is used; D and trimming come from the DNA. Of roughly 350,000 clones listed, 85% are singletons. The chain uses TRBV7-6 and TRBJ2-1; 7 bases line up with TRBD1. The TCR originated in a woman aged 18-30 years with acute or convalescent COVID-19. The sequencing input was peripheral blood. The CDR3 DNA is TGTGCCAGCAGCTTGGTCGGGACAGCTTACAATGAGCAGTTCTTC. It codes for CASSLVGTAYNEQFF.